This is a list of T cell receptor beta chains from one sample in a study of regulatory T cells in long-lasting Graves disease. TCRdb fed the multiplex PCR reads into MiXCR, producing one record per CDR3 protein. Of roughly 400,000 distinct CDR3 sequences in the sample, around 20% were seen once. The sample was peripheral blood mononuclear cells (PBMCs), taken when the disease was refractory, from a patient treated with antithyroid drugs. These receptors were obtained from a female donor with Graves disease. Both conserved end residues are part of each CDR3. D genes are given only for firm matches. Clone size is shown for a subset of rows, as once, few, many or a class of expanded clone.

V gene	D gene	clone size	J gene	CDR3 protein	CDR3 DNA
TRBV20-1	TRBD2	many	TRBJ2-7	CSANRAGGFSYEQYF	TGCAGTGCAAACCGAGCGGGAGGGTTTTCCTACGAGCAGTACTTC
TRBV20-1	.	.	TRBJ2-3	CSARDTTDTQYF	TGCAGTGCTCGGGACACCACAGATACGCAGTATTTT
TRBV7-2	.	.	TRBJ1-5	CASSFDSRNQPQHF	TGTGCCAGCAGCTTTGACAGTCGCAATCAGCCCCAGCATTTT
TRBV11-2	.	many	TRBJ2-7	CASSLNSGAHYEQYF	TGTGCCAGCAGTTTAAACAGCGGAGCCCATTACGAGCAGTACTTC
TRBV7-9	TRBD2	many	TRBJ2-7	CASRRTSGSNEQYF	TGTGCCAGCAGACGCACTAGCGGGAGCAACGAGCAGTACTTC
TRBV20-1	.	many	TRBJ1-1	CSASMAIKNTEAFF	TGCAGTGCTAGTATGGCCATAAAGAACACTGAAGCTTTCTTT
TRBV27	.	many	TRBJ1-2	CASSWKGDLYGYTF	TGTGCCAGCAGTTGGAAAGGGGATCTCTATGGCTACACCTTC
TRBV19	.	.	TRBJ1-2	CASSISVNIYGYTF	TGTGCCAGTAGTATCTCGGTGAATATCTATGGCTACACCTTC
TRBV12-3/TRBV12-4	.	many	TRBJ1-6	CASRRQEYNSPLHF	TGTGCCAGCAGACGACAGGAGTATAATTCACCCCTCCACTTT
TRBV19	.	.	TRBJ1-4	CASRATGAEKLFF	TGTGCCAGTAGGGCCACCGGTGCTGAAAAACTGTTTTTT
TRBV11-1	.	.	TRBJ2-6	CASSLLYSGANVLTF	TGTGCCAGCAGCTTACTCTATTCTGGGGCCAACGTCCTGACTTTC
TRBV28	.	few	TRBJ2-2	CASIARGLETGTGELFF	TGTGCCAGCATCGCGAGGGGACTCGAGACGGGCACCGGGGAGCTGTTTTTT
TRBV30	.	few	TRBJ2-7	CALEVGSAYEQYF	TGTGCCCTGGAGGTCGGCAGCGCCTACGAGCAGTACTTC